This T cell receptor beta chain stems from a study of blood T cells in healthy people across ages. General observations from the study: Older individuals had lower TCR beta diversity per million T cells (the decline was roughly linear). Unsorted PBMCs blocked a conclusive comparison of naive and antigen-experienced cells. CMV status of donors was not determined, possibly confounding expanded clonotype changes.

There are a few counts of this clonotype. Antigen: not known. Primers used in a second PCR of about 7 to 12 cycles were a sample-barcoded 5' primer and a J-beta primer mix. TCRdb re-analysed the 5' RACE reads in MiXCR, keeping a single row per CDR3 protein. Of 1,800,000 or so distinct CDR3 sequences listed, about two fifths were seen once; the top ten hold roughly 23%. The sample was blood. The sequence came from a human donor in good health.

In DNA, the CDR3 is TGTGCCAGCCGCGGCGGCAGTGGCTACACCTTC. Protein sequence: CASRGGSGYTF. The chain carries TRBV27 and TRBJ1-2, with unresolved D. Germline-derived CDR1 and CDR2 are MNHEY and SMNVEV (reference sequence). The V gene lost 8 bases and the J gene lost 7 bases, with 11 bases spanning the gap. The CDR3 is 11 amino acids.